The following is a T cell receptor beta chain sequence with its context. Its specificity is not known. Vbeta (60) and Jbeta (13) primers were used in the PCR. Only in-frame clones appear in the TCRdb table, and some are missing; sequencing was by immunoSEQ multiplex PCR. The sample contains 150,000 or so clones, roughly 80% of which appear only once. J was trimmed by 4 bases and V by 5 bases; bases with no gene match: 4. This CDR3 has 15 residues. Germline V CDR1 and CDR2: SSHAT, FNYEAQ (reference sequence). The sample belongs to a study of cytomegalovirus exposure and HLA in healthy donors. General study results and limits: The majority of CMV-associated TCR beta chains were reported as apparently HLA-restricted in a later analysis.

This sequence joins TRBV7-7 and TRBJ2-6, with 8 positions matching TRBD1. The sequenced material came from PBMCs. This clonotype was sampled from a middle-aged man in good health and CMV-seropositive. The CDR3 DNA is TGTGCCAGCAGCCCCACAGGGGGAGGGGCCAACGTCCTGACTTTC. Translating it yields CASSPTGGGANVLTF.